This T cell receptor beta chain derives from a study of healthy donors' naive CD4 and CD8 T cells. Background on the study: TCR alpha primers covered all functional IMGT alpha gene variants. Broader study findings: CDR3 charge plus V and J genes appeared to account for approximately 12% of CD4/CD8 variance. Bulk sequencing left alpha and beta chains unpaired. Homeostatic proliferation of naive T cells was not examined as a bias source.

The ends were cut back, 4 bases at V and 3 bases at J, with 28 bases in the middle. The V gene's germline CDR1 is SQVTM and CDR2 ANQGSEA. This CDR3 contains 19 residues. A linear amplification protocol produced the TCR libraries from 400 to 550 ng of total RNA. TCRdb itself ran the reads through MiXCR, one entry per CDR3 protein. The sample shows about 180,000 distinct CDR3 sequences, over 60% of them seen only once. On this clonotype: Its antigen is as yet unknown.

The sequenced sample was naive CD4+ and CD8+ T cells sorted from blood, pooled from several donors. J is TRBJ2-1 and V is TRBV29-1; D is tentatively TRBD1 or TRBD2 (5 bases each). The sequence was collected from a pool of human donors in good health; the sample pools cells from several healthy donors. CDR3 amino acids: CSVASPRGDRADFYNEQFF. The CDR3 region has the DNA TGCAGCGTTGCGTCCCCCAGAGGGGACCGTGCCGATTTCTACAATGAGCAGTTCTTC.